This T cell receptor beta chain derives from a study of blood T cell repertoires in COVID-19. Study summary: The cDNA or gDNA used as material had been derived from T cells, B-cell-depleted T cells, or PBMCs.

Repertoires were generated with immunoSEQ multiplex PCR, while TCRdb's copy carries only in-frame clones and drops some. This repertoire shows more than 95,000 clones, approximately 84% found once; its top ten account for 26%. The CDR3 contains 13 residues. J was trimmed by 6 bases and V by 5 bases; bases with no gene match: 7. Germline V lookup: CDR1 MNHNY, CDR2 SVGAGI (reference sequence). This chain uses TRBV6-6 with TRBJ2-7, with 7 bases matching TRBD1. The sample was peripheral blood. The receptor was derived from a man in his fifties or sixties with acute or convalescent COVID-19. This chain's CDR3 is CASSLDRVGEQYV. The CDR3 coding sequence is TGTGCCAGCAGTCTCGACAGGGTAGGCGAGCAGTACGTC.